These 27 T cell receptor beta chains were sequenced from one sample in a study of T cells in tuberculosis. After thawing and overnight rest, PBMC were stained with GMM-loaded CD1B tetramer, viability dye and anti-CD3 for sorting. CD1B tetramers were loaded with Rhodococcus equi-derived C32 glucose monomycolate. TCRdb's table, derived via immunoSEQ multiplex PCR, lists solely in-frame clones and lacks some. The sample lists around 60,000 clones, about 86% occurring once. Material for sequencing was CD1b-GMM tetramer-negative cells sorted from PBMCs. The receptors originated from an adult woman with latent tuberculosis.

The chain recombines TRBV4-1 with TRBJ2-1; no reliable D call. The CDR3 is made up of 14 amino acids. The germline gives CDR1 MGHRA, CDR2 YSYEKL. The V end lost 1 base, the J end lost 0 bases, and 4 bases lay between the germline ends. Here the CDR3 reads CASSQVYSYNEQFF. DNA of the CDR3: TGCGCCAGCAGCCAAGTATACTCCTACAATGAGCAGTTCTTC.

The chain uses TRBV2 and TRBJ1-6; D gene unclear. Per the germline V gene, CDR1 is SNHLY and CDR2 is FYNNEI. V was shortened by 6 bases and J by 7 bases, with 13 bases between the two germline ends. The length of the CDR3 is 14 residues. The CDR3 coding sequence is TGTGCCAGCAGCCGCAGTCACAGAAATTCACCCCTCCACTTT. It encodes CASSRSHRNSPLHF.

This chain links TRBV11-3 with TRBJ2-1, with 11 positions matching TRBD2. The germline gives CDR1 SGHNT, CDR2 YENEEA. Trimming took 0 bases from V and 8 from J; bases not matched to a gene: 9. This CDR3 is 17 amino acids long. The CDR3 here is CASSLDLLAGGFYEQFF. CDR3 coding DNA: TGTGCCAGCAGCTTAGATCTCCTAGCGGGGGGTTTTTATGAGCAGTTCTTC.

On this clone itself: Sequence at one end of the junction differs from germline and may be a read error. This sample includes further DNA sequences coding for the same CDR3. In DNA, the CDR3 is TGTGCCAGCAGTTTAGGGGGCGCGAGCTCCTATAATTCCCCCCTCCACTTT. Encoded protein: CASSLGGASSYNSPLHF. The rearrangement links TRBV27 to TRBJ1-6, with D tentatively TRBD1 (6 bases). This CDR3 comprises 17 residues. Germline V gives CDR1 MNHEY, CDR2 SMNVEV (reference sequence).

This chain joins TRBV28 and TRBJ1-6; the D gene is possibly TRBD1 (6 bases). V lost 7 bases to trimming and J lost 10 bases, with 23 bases between them. The CDR3 runs 16 residues. CDR1 and CDR2 (germline): MDHEN, SYDVKM. DNA of the CDR3: TGTGCCAGCACCCGGTCCAGGGGCGCATTCGGGTCACCCCTCCACTTT. Translation gives CASTRSRGAFGSPLHF.

V is TRBV7-2 and J is TRBJ1-4; 7 bases fit TRBD1. This CDR3 region has 14 residues. Germline lookup yields CDR1 SGHTA and CDR2 FQGNSA. V dropped 5 bases and J dropped 3; count of bases not matched to a gene: 3. The CDR3 nucleotides are TGTGCCAGCAGCCCCGGGACAGCTAATGAAAAACTGTTTTTT. Translation gives CASSPGTANEKLFF.

The chain links TRBV4-1 to TRBJ1-2, with D possibly TRBD1 on 6 matching bases. Trimming cost V 3 bases and J 5 bases, with 13 bases left between them. This CDR3 has 14 residues. The germline V gene has CDR1 MGHRA and CDR2 YSYEKL. This CDR3 is CASSHIQGQYGYTF. DNA for the CDR3: TGCGCCAGCAGCCACATACAAGGACAGTATGGCTACACCTTC.

CDR3 sequence reads: CASSLTVTSSYNEQFF. The CDR3 DNA sequence: TGCGCCAGCAGCTTGACAGTCACAAGCTCCTACAATGAGCAGTTCTTC. This rearrangement joins TRBV5-1 to TRBJ2-1, with D unresolved. CDR3 length: 16 amino acids. Germline lookup yields CDR1 SGHRS and CDR2 YFSETQ. The V end lost 1 base, the J end lost 0 bases, and 11 bases lay between the germline ends.

This clone occurred a few times. The V call is TRBV9, the J call TRBJ2-2; 10 nucleotides agree with TRBD1. The J segment lost 6 bases and the V segment lost 3 bases, leaving 8 bases of the junction unmatched. The length of the CDR3 is 16 residues. Germline lookup yields CDR1 SGDLS and CDR2 YYNGEE. The CDR3: CASSASSGTGAGELFF. In DNA form, the CDR3 reads TGTGCCAGCAGCGCAAGTTCTGGGACAGGGGCCGGGGAGCTGTTTTTT.

This sequence joins TRBV29-1 and TRBJ2-7, with TRBD1 matching 8 bases. V shed 5 bases and J 2 bases; nucleotides not matched to a gene: 5. The CDR3 has 13 residues. Germline V gene sequence: CDR1 SQVTM, CDR2 ANQGSEA. CDR3 nucleotide sequence: TGCAGCGTTCAGGGGGCCCGTACCTACGAGCAGTACTTC. This codes for CSVQGARTYEQYF.

V and J are TRBV6-5 and TRBJ1-2; no reliable D call. The CDR3 runs to 13 residues. Germline V gives CDR1 MNHEY, CDR2 SVGAGI. The V end was cut by 0 bases, the J end by 6 bases, with 8 bases between. This chain's CDR3 is CASSYSGRDGYTF. The CDR3, as DNA: TGTGCCAGCAGTTACTCAGGGAGGGATGGCTACACCTTC.

V usage is TRBV9 and J usage is TRBJ1-4; a weak D match, TRBD1 (6 bases). The CDR3 is 19 residues long. CDR1 SGDLS and CDR2 YYNGEE come from the germline V gene. V was pared by 0 bases and J by 4 bases, with 22 bases between. CDR3 loop: CASSVAPAGGARGNEKLFF. The DNA for the CDR3 is TGTGCCAGCAGCGTAGCTCCCGCGGGGGGGGCGCGGGGTAATGAAAAACTGTTTTTT.

The chain carries TRBV9 and TRBJ2-1, with no clear D. The germline V and J ends were trimmed by 0 bases and 0 bases, with 16 bases remaining between them. CDR1 is SGDLS and CDR2 is YYNGEE in the germline V gene. CDR3 length: 18 residues. The CDR3 loop is CASSVGRAKAHSYNEQFF. The CDR3 DNA sequence: TGTGCCAGCAGCGTAGGGAGAGCGAAAGCCCACTCCTACAATGAGCAGTTCTTC.

The V call is TRBV7-2, the J call TRBJ2-2, with TRBD2 matching 9 bases. Germline-derived CDR1 and CDR2 are SGHTA and FQGNSA. The V segment lost 5 bases and the J segment 2 bases; nucleotides outside the gene matches: 9. The CDR3 is made up of 17 amino acids. CDR3 loop: CASSNPAGGYNTGELFF. The CDR3 coding sequence is TGTGCCAGCAGCAACCCAGCGGGGGGCTACAACACCGGGGAGCTGTTTTTT. Full variable domain (outside the CDR3, taken from reference TRBV7-2 and TRBJ2-2): GAGVSQSPSNKVTEKGKDVELRCDPISGHTALYWYRQSLGQGLEFLIYFQGNSAPDKSGLPSDRFSAERTGGSVSTLTIQRTQQEDSAVYLCASSNPAGGYNTGELFFGEGSRLTVL.

The chain uses TRBV12-5 and TRBJ2-5; 7 bases fit TRBD1. This CDR3 has 16 residues. V was clipped by 0 bases and J by 4 bases; unmatched bases: 8. The germline V gene encodes CDR1 LGHNT and CDR2 FRNRAP. The chain's CDR3 is CASGLVTTGSRETQYF. CDR3 coding DNA: TGTGCTAGTGGTTTGGTCACGACAGGGTCTCGAGAGACCCAGTACTTC.

The J gene is TRBJ2-7, the V gene TRBV10-2, with D possibly matching TRBD1 (6 bases). V lost 6 bases and J lost 2, with 11 bases in between. The CDR3 loop spans 13 amino acids. Germline CDR1 WSHSY, CDR2 SAAADI. CDR3 nucleotides: TGCGCCAGCAGCCTACAGGGAACCTACGAGCAGTACTTC. This gives the protein CASSLQGTYEQYF.

The DNA of the CDR3 is TGTGCCAGCAGTTATGGGGCGCGTCAGCCCCAGCATTTT. It codes for CASSYGARQPQHF. J is TRBJ1-5 and V is TRBV6-5; D perhaps matches TRBD1 (5 bases). CDR1 is MNHEY, CDR2 SVGAGI, per germline. V lost 3 bases and J lost 6, with 9 bases in between. The CDR3 runs 13 residues.

The rearrangement uses TRBV5-4 and TRBJ1-3, with D possibly being TRBD1 (6 bases). The germline CDR1 and CDR2 sequences are SGHNT and YYREEE (reference sequence). V was pared by 4 bases and J by 0 bases, with 17 bases between. The CDR3 sequence is 17 residues long. DNA for the CDR3: TGTGCCAGCAGCCTTTCCGGACAGCATTACTCTGGAAACACCATATATTTT. Protein: CASSLSGQHYSGNTIYF.

This chain connects TRBV7-9 to TRBJ2-5, with a weak D call TRBD2 (6 bases). From germline, CDR1 is SEHNR and CDR2 FQNEAQ (reference sequence). CDR3 length: 14 residues. Trimming took 6 bases from V and 1 from J, leaving 12 bases between them. CDR3 region: CASRGGVGQETQYF. CDR3 sequence (DNA): TGTGCCAGCAGGGGCGGGGTTGGCCAAGAGACCCAGTACTTC.

In DNA form, the CDR3 reads TGTGCCAGCAGCATCTCCGGGACTAGCGGGGGGGGGCAGTTCTTC. It yields the protein CASSISGTSGGGQFF. V gene TRBV11-3 combines with J gene TRBJ2-1, with 16 bases lining up with TRBD2. The V gene's germline CDR1 is SGHNT and CDR2 YENEEA. This CDR3 comprises 15 residues. The V segment lost 5 bases and the J segment 12 bases; nucleotides outside the gene matches: 7.

This rearrangement joins TRBV4-2 to TRBJ1-2; 7 positions match TRBD1. Germline CDR1 reads LGHNA; CDR2 reads YNFKEQ. With 2 bases clipped from V and 4 bases from J, the junction kept 7 bases outside the gene matches. This CDR3 is built from 15 residues. As DNA, the CDR3 is TGTGCCAGCAGCCAAACTAGGGGGCAACGCTATGGCTACACCTTC. Its protein is CASSQTRGQRYGYTF.

Only a few counts were recorded for this clone. V is TRBV5-8 and J is TRBJ1-5; no firm D call. The V gene lost 2 bases and the J gene lost 2 bases, with 14 bases spanning the gap. The CDR3 is 16 amino acids. CDR1 and CDR2 from the germline V gene are SGHTS and YDEGEE. CDR3 region: CASSFGLKGGNQPQHF. In nucleotides, the CDR3 is TGTGCCAGCAGCTTTGGCTTGAAGGGAGGCAATCAGCCCCAGCATTTT.

V is TRBV28 and J is TRBJ2-1, with D perhaps matching TRBD2 (6 bases). CDR3 length: 16 amino acids. In germline, CDR1 is MDHEN, CDR2 SYDVKM. V gave up 6 bases and J gave up 6 bases, with 21 bases separating them. In nucleotides, the CDR3 is TGTGCCAGCAGCCCCCCGAGGGGAGGCCCCTCCAATGAGCAGTTCTTC. It codes for CASSPPRGGPSNEQFF.

In DNA form, the CDR3 reads TGTGCCAGCAGCCAAGTCCGGACTGGGCCCGTTGAGCAGTTCTTC. Protein: CASSQVRTGPVEQFF. The V and J genes are TRBV14 and TRBJ2-1, with D possibly TRBD2 on 5 matching bases. V lost 1 base and J 9 bases, leaving 16 bases between the germline ends. The CDR3 contains 15 residues. From germline, CDR1 is SGHDN and CDR2 FVKESK.

This clone was recorded only once. V gene TRBV5-1 combines with J gene TRBJ1-1; 9 bases match TRBD1. Germline V gives CDR1 SGHRS, CDR2 YFSETQ. CDR3 length: 15 residues. V was pared by 4 bases and J by 2 bases, with 6 bases of the junction left unmatched. The CDR3 DNA reads as TGCGCCAGCAGCAGATGGACAGGGGAAAACACTGAAGCTTTCTTT. It specifies CASSRWTGENTEAFF.

This chain uses TRBV9 with TRBJ2-3, with 12 bases lining up with TRBD2. In germline, CDR1 is SGDLS, CDR2 YYNGEE. The V segment lost 3 bases and the J segment 2 bases; nucleotides outside the gene matches: 1. The CDR3 extends over 15 amino acids. The CDR3 protein is CASSGLAGDTDTQYF. In DNA form, the CDR3 reads TGTGCCAGCAGCGGACTAGCGGGGGACACAGATACGCAGTATTTT.

This chain uses TRBV9 with TRBJ2-1, with 8 positions matching TRBD1. V lost 3 bases to trimming and J lost 5 bases; unmatched junction nucleotides: 4. The CDR3 has 14 amino acids. CDR1 SGDLS and CDR2 YYNGEE come from the germline V gene. DNA of the CDR3: TGTGCCAGCAGCGGAGGGACAGGCCACAATGAGCAGTTCTTC. Its translation is CASSGGTGHNEQFF.